The table lists the clone carrying this TCR beta chain with many counts. Its matching antigen is unknown. Template-switching 5'RACE yielded the TCR cDNA; a universal primer site and UMIs were added in the process. Each CDR3 protein is one row after TCRdb ran MiXCR on the 5' RACE reads. The data contain a few hundred thousand distinct CDR3 sequences, roughly 3.5% of them singletons. The CDR3 runs 16 residues. V shed 1 base and J 5 bases; nucleotides not matched to a gene: 6. Germline V CDR1 and CDR2: SGHVS, FNYEAQ. This sample stems from a study of T cells after yellow fever vaccination. Findings of the study overall: Most clones from primary vaccination resurfaced after the booster (nearly 97% CD4, less than 90% CD8). Across the CD4 and CD8 compartments, a small share of clonotypes was present in both.

The receptor comes from a young man who received the YFV17D yellow fever vaccine. The V and J genes are TRBV7-6 and TRBJ1-1; 11 bases align to TRBD1. The source was PBMCs, collected on the day of the yellow fever booster vaccination. The chain's CDR3 is CASSLGSGTGGTEAFF. As DNA, the CDR3 is TGTGCCAGCAGCTTAGGGTCCGGGACAGGGGGAACTGAAGCTTTCTTT.